Listed below are T cell receptor beta chains from one sample, sequenced in a study of blood T cell repertoires in COVID-19. Assay: immunoSEQ multiplex PCR; the TCRdb copy retains only in-frame clones and omits some. The sample shows some 160,000 clones, more than 75% of them seen only once. The specimen sequenced was peripheral blood. Every receptor here comes from a man younger than 35 with acute or convalescent COVID-19. Both conserved end residues are part of each CDR3. Fields, in order: CDR3 DNA, CDR3 protein, J gene, V gene, clone size, D gene. The D gene is left open where the match is weak. The size entry is marked missing in some rows and otherwise reads once, few, many or a size class.

TGTGCCAGCAGCCTTGAGGACAGGGAAGCTTTCTTT | CASSLEDREAFF | TRBJ1-1 | TRBV3-1/TRBV3-2 | once | TRBD1
TGCGCCAGCAGCTTTTTTACAGGGTTTAACTATGGCTACACCTTC | CASSFFTGFNYGYTF | TRBJ1-2 | TRBV5-1 | - | -
TGCGCCAGCAGCTGGACAGGGTCAAACACTGAAGCTTTCTTT | CASSWTGSNTEAFF | TRBJ1-1 | TRBV5-1 | - | TRBD1
TGCGCCAGCAGCTTGGAAGCCGCTATCTCCTACAATGAGCAGTTCTTC | CASSLEAAISYNEQFF | TRBJ2-1 | TRBV5-1 | - | -
TGTGCCATCGCCGACGGGAGGGAAAAACTGTTTTTT | CAIADGREKLFF | TRBJ1-4 | TRBV10-3 | - | -
TGTGCCAGCAGCAGCTTAAACAATGAGCAGTTCTTC | CASSSLNNEQFF | TRBJ2-1 | TRBV5-4 | - | -
TGCGCCAGCAGCTTGGGGACTAGCGGGAGAAGGGAGCAGTACTTC | CASSLGTSGRREQYF | TRBJ2-7 | TRBV5-1 | - | TRBD2
TGCGCCAGCAGCCAACATACGCGGACTGCCCGACTGCAAAATGAGCAGTTCTTC | CASSQHTRTARLQNEQFF | TRBJ2-1 | TRBV4-1 | - | -
TGTGCCAGCACTCCGTATAGAGGGAGCCCTGATACGCAGTATTTT | CASTPYRGSPDTQYF | TRBJ2-3 | TRBV27 | few | -
TGTGCCTGGAGGCCGACAGGGGGAAACACCATATATTTT | CAWRPTGGNTIYF | TRBJ1-3 | TRBV30 | - | TRBD1
TGTGCCTGGAGTAATACAGGGGGCCTCGAAAAACTGTTTTTT | CAWSNTGGLEKLFF | TRBJ1-4 | TRBV30 | - | TRBD1
TGTGCCAGCAGCCCGTGGGACAGGGTTGATGGAAACACCATATATTTT | CASSPWDRVDGNTIYF | TRBJ1-3 | TRBV7-8 | - | TRBD1
TGTGCCAGCAGTTACGGGGAGCACTATGGCTACACCTTC | CASSYGEHYGYTF | TRBJ1-2 | TRBV6-5 | - | -
TGTGCCAGCAGTGTGACAGGGGCCGACTATGGCTACACCTTC | CASSVTGADYGYTF | TRBJ1-2 | TRBV2 | - | TRBD1
TGTGCCAGCAGCTTGGTACTGACAGGGAACACTGAAGCTTTCTTT | CASSLVLTGNTEAFF | TRBJ1-1 | TRBV5-4 | - | -
TGTGCCAGCAGCCAGACCTCTAGCGGGGGGGCAGATACGCAGTATTTT | CASSQTSSGGADTQYF | TRBJ2-3 | TRBV3-1/TRBV3-2 | - | TRBD2
TGTGCCAGCAGCTACTACCCACCGGGACAGGACTCCCTAGGGGCTCAGCCCCAGCATTTT | CASSYYPPGQDSLGAQPQHF | TRBJ1-5 | TRBV5-4 | - | TRBD1
TGTGCCTGGAGTGGCCTAGCGGGGGTAGGGGATACGCAGTATTTT | CAWSGLAGVGDTQYF | TRBJ2-3 | TRBV30 | - | TRBD2
TGTGCCAGCAGCCAAGATCGCGGGGAGCGGGAGGGGGAGACCCAGTACTTC | CASSQDRGEREGETQYF | TRBJ2-5 | TRBV4-2 | - | TRBD2
TGTGCCTGGATCGACATAGGGAGGAACACTGAAGCTTTCTTT | CAWIDIGRNTEAFF | TRBJ1-1 | TRBV30 | - | -
TGTGCCAGCAGCTTGGCCCCGGTTCTAGCGGGTTCTGATACGCAGTATTTT | CASSLAPVLAGSDTQYF | TRBJ2-3 | TRBV5-5 | - | TRBD2
TGTGCCAGTAGTATAGAACAGGGCTCCTACGAGCAGTACTTC | CASSIEQGSYEQYF | TRBJ2-7 | TRBV19 | - | -